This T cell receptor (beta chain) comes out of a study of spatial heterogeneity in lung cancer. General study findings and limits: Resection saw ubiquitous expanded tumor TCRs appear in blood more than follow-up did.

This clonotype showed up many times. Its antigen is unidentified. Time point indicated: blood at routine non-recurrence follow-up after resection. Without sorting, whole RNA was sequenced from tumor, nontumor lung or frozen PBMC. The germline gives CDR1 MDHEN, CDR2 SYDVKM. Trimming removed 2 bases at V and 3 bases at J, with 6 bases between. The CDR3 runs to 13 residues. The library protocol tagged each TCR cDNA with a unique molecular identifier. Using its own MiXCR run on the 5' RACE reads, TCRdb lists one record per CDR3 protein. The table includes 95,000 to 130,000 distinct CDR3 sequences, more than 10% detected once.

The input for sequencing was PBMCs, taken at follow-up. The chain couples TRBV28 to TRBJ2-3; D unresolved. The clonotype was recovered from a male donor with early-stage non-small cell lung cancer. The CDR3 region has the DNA TGTGCCAGCAGTTTACGATCTACAGATACGCAGTATTTT. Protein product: CASSLRSTDTQYF. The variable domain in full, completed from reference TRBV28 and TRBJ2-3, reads DVKVTQSSRYLVKRTGEKVFLECVQDMDHENMFWYRQDPGLGLRLIYFSYDVKMKEKGDIPEGYSVSREKKERFSLILESASTNQTSMYLCASSLRSTDTQYFGPGTRLTVL.